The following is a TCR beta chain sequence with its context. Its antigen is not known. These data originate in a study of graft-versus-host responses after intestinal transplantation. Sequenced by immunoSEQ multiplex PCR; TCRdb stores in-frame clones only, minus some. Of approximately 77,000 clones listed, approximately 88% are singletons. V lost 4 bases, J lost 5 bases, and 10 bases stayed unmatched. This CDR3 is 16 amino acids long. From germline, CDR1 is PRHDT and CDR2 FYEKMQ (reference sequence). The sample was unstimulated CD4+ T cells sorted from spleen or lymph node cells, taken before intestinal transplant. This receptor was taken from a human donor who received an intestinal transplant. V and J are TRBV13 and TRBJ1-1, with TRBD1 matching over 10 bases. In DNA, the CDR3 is TGTGCCAGCAGCTACTGGGATGACAGGGGGCGAACTGAAGCTTTCTTT. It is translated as CASSYWDDRGRTEAFF.